The source of this T cell receptor (beta chain) is a study of cytomegalovirus exposure and HLA in healthy donors. Study-wide results and caveats: With later analysis, a missense DCLRE1C variant became linked to TCR beta V- and J-gene trimming. Prior analysis indicated that the majority of TCR beta V segments exhibited productivity approximately 90% or approximately 30% of the time.

With 6 bases removed from V and 2 bases from J, the gap between germline ends came to 14 bases. CDR1 is MNHEY and CDR2 is SVGAGI in the germline V gene. The CDR3 is 15 residues long. Turning to this clone: No antigen is known for it.

Researchers ran the PCR with 60 Vbeta and 13 Jbeta primers. Clones were read by immunoSEQ multiplex PCR, and TCRdb kept only the in-frame ones, dropping some. This sample carries some 200,000 clones, 82% of them seen once, and the ten largest clones take roughly 0.8%. The V call is TRBV6-5, the J call TRBJ2-1; D is possibly TRBD1 (5 bases). The clonotype comes from a woman younger than 30 in good health and CMV-seronegative. Sequences were obtained from PBMCs. This CDR3 is CASSSVGAPYNEQFF. CDR3 in DNA: TGTGCCAGCAGCTCCGTAGGGGCCCCCTACAATGAGCAGTTCTTC.